A selection of T cell receptor beta chains follows, all from one sample in a study of T cell responses to AZD1222 COVID-19 vaccine. TCRdb keeps only in-frame clones here, not all; method: immunoSEQ multiplex PCR. The repertoire holds roughly 89,000 clones, with 70% to 90% as singletons. The source material was peripheral blood, sampled on day 0 of MenACWY control vaccination. The receptors stem from an adult in good health. Each CDR3 is given without its conserved first and last residue. The order of the fields is CDR3 length, V gene, J gene, CDR3 protein.

CDR3 length: 16
V gene: TRBV15
J gene: TRBJ1-2
CDR3 protein: ATSRDPTTGGGLYGYT

CDR3 length: 11
V gene: TRBV11-2
J gene: TRBJ1-1
CDR3 protein: ASSLWSGTEAF

CDR3 length: 13
V gene: TRBV19
J gene: TRBJ2-1
CDR3 protein: ASSMDRVRYNEQF

CDR3 length: 13
V gene: TRBV27
J gene: TRBJ2-5
CDR3 protein: ASSPRGLRGETQY

CDR3 length: 17
V gene: TRBV7-9
J gene: TRBJ1-2
CDR3 protein: ASSSDIRQPQQANYGYT

CDR3 length: 12
V gene: TRBV23-1
J gene: TRBJ1-1
CDR3 protein: ASSQSWGGCRAF

CDR3 length: 11
V gene: TRBV5-1
J gene: TRBJ1-4
CDR3 protein: ASSLDRGEKLF

CDR3 length: 13
V gene: TRBV10-3
J gene: TRBJ2-1
CDR3 protein: AISDRGGMGNEQF

CDR3 length: 14
V gene: TRBV18
J gene: TRBJ2-7
CDR3 protein: ASSPRASGSTYEQY

CDR3 length: 11
V gene: TRBV15
J gene: TRBJ1-5
CDR3 protein: ATSRDVEQPQH

CDR3 length: 14
V gene: TRBV20-1
J gene: TRBJ2-1
CDR3 protein: SASDPGSGDYNEQF

CDR3 length: 10
V gene: TRBV19
J gene: TRBJ1-1
CDR3 protein: ASSIGNTEAF

CDR3 length: 14
V gene: TRBV3-1/TRBV3-2
J gene: TRBJ2-3
CDR3 protein: ASSPDRTFGTDTQY

CDR3 length: 11
V gene: TRBV30
J gene: TRBJ1-1
CDR3 protein: AYRGLRNTEAF

CDR3 length: 13
V gene: TRBV7-2
J gene: TRBJ1-2
CDR3 protein: ATTYQTNPNYGYT

CDR3 length: 15
V gene: TRBV4-2
J gene: TRBJ2-7
CDR3 protein: ASSQDLRGGGAYEQY

CDR3 length: 10
V gene: TRBV12-3/TRBV12-4
J gene: TRBJ2-1
CDR3 protein: ANMGVSNEQF

CDR3 length: 12
V gene: TRBV6-5
J gene: TRBJ1-5
CDR3 protein: ASSYSRGAQPQH

CDR3 length: 13
V gene: TRBV4-1
J gene: TRBJ2-7
CDR3 protein: ASSQTGGRYYEQY

CDR3 length: 11
V gene: TRBV15
J gene: TRBJ1-2
CDR3 protein: ATSRDRGSRYT

CDR3 length: 11
V gene: TRBV10-1
J gene: TRBJ2-6
CDR3 protein: ASSPSGANVLT

CDR3 length: 11
V gene: TRBV29-1
J gene: TRBJ2-2
CDR3 protein: SVARGRAGELF

CDR3 length: 12
V gene: TRBV5-6
J gene: TRBJ1-2
CDR3 protein: ASSLEEDSYGYT

CDR3 length: 14
V gene: TRBV20-1
J gene: TRBJ2-7
CDR3 protein: SASGTSGRERHEQY

CDR3 length: 11
V gene: TRBV6-5
J gene: TRBJ1-5
CDR3 protein: ASSRTGVQPQH

CDR3 length: 13
V gene: TRBV24-1
J gene: TRBJ2-2
CDR3 protein: ATSDLSTVTGELF

CDR3 length: 13
V gene: TRBV7-9
J gene: TRBJ1-2
CDR3 protein: ASSSTDRQPYGYT

CDR3 length: 13
V gene: TRBV27
J gene: TRBJ1-5
CDR3 protein: ASSSPGTADQPQH

CDR3 length: 11
V gene: TRBV10-1
J gene: TRBJ1-6
CDR3 protein: ASSVAENSPLH

CDR3 length: 9
V gene: TRBV9
J gene: TRBJ2-1
CDR3 protein: ASSDTIEQF

CDR3 length: 13
V gene: TRBV4-3
J gene: TRBJ2-1
CDR3 protein: ASSQTSGPTREQF

CDR3 length: 10
V gene: TRBV10-1
J gene: TRBJ2-2
CDR3 protein: ASRQGTGELF

CDR3 length: 13
V gene: TRBV3-1/TRBV3-2
J gene: TRBJ2-4
CDR3 protein: ASSYRLGPNNIQY

CDR3 length: 11
V gene: TRBV5-1
J gene: TRBJ1-6
CDR3 protein: ASSLGGNSPLH

CDR3 length: 9
V gene: TRBV3-1/TRBV3-2
J gene: TRBJ1-1
CDR3 protein: ASSQGNQAF

CDR3 length: 15
V gene: TRBV6-4
J gene: TRBJ1-2
CDR3 protein: ASSDSEDPGPNYGYT

CDR3 length: 10
V gene: TRBV6-5
J gene: TRBJ2-2
CDR3 protein: ASSYLAGELF

CDR3 length: 11
V gene: TRBV5-8
J gene: TRBJ2-5
CDR3 protein: ASSLGLLETQY

CDR3 length: 15
V gene: TRBV24-1
J gene: TRBJ2-1
CDR3 protein: ATSDFFSGRGYNEQF

CDR3 length: 12
V gene: TRBV4-3
J gene: TRBJ1-2
CDR3 protein: ASSQDRVKGGYT

CDR3 length: 16
V gene: TRBV14
J gene: TRBJ1-5
CDR3 protein: ASSQNRQSLISNQPQH

CDR3 length: 14
V gene: TRBV7-2
J gene: TRBJ2-7
CDR3 protein: ASSLVSTAETYEQY

CDR3 length: 10
V gene: TRBV6-2/TRBV6-3
J gene: TRBJ2-7
CDR3 protein: ASSPRGYEQY

CDR3 length: 11
V gene: TRBV7-8
J gene: TRBJ1-1
CDR3 protein: ASSLASRAEAF

CDR3 length: 14
V gene: TRBV7-9
J gene: TRBJ2-3
CDR3 protein: ASSPRPAGETDTQY

CDR3 length: 12
V gene: TRBV7-9
J gene: TRBJ2-1
CDR3 protein: ASSFAGLPTEQF

CDR3 length: 12
V gene: TRBV7-9
J gene: TRBJ1-2
CDR3 protein: ASSLAEVDYGCT

CDR3 length: 12
V gene: TRBV28
J gene: TRBJ2-7
CDR3 protein: ASSLTGGSYEQY

CDR3 length: 12
V gene: TRBV18
J gene: TRBJ1-5
CDR3 protein: ASTTGAGNQPQH

CDR3 length: 10
V gene: TRBV5-6
J gene: TRBJ2-7
CDR3 protein: ASSFNRYEQY

CDR3 length: 10
V gene: TRBV9
J gene: TRBJ2-5
CDR3 protein: ASSVGGETQY

CDR3 length: 11
V gene: TRBV7-2
J gene: TRBJ2-1
CDR3 protein: ASSSTEYNEQF

CDR3 length: 12
V gene: TRBV27
J gene: TRBJ2-3
CDR3 protein: ASSLPNRVDTQY

CDR3 length: 12
V gene: TRBV7-9
J gene: TRBJ1-3
CDR3 protein: ASSSQGSGNTIY

CDR3 length: 14
V gene: TRBV27
J gene: TRBJ2-7
CDR3 protein: ASSLYPGRFPYEQY

CDR3 length: 13
V gene: TRBV24-1
J gene: TRBJ2-7
CDR3 protein: ATSDSGRAPYEQY

CDR3 length: 11
V gene: TRBV19
J gene: TRBJ2-1
CDR3 protein: ASSISPGGEQF

CDR3 length: 13
V gene: TRBV10-3
J gene: TRBJ1-1
CDR3 protein: AISGRDRGNTEAF

CDR3 length: 10
V gene: TRBV7-9
J gene: TRBJ2-7
CDR3 protein: ASSLTSYEQY

CDR3 length: 14
V gene: TRBV10-3
J gene: TRBJ1-3
CDR3 protein: AISAFEGQIGNTIY